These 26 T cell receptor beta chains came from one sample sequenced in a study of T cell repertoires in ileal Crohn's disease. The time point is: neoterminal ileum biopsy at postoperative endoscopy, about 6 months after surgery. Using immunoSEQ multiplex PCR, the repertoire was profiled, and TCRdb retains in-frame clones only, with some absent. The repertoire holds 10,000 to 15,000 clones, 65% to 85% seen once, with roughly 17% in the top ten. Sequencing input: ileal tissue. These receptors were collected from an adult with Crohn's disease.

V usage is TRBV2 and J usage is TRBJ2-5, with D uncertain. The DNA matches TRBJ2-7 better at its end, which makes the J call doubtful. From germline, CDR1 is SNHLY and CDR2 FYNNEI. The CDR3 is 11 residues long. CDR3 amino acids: CASSERNEQYF. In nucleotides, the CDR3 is TGTGCCAGCAGTGAGAGGAACGAGCAGTACTTC.

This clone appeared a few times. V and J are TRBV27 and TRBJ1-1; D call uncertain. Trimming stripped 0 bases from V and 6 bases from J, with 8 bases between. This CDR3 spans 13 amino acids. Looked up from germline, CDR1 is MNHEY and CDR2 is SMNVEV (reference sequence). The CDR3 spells CASSLSGSAEAFF. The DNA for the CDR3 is TGTGCCAGCAGTTTATCAGGAAGCGCTGAAGCTTTCTTT.

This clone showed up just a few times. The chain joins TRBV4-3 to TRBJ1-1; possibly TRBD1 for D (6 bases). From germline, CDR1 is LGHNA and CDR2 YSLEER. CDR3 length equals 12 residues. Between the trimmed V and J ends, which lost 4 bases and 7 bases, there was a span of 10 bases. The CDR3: CASSRVQGEAFF. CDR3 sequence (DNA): TGCGCCAGCAGCCGAGTACAGGGTGAAGCTTTCTTT.

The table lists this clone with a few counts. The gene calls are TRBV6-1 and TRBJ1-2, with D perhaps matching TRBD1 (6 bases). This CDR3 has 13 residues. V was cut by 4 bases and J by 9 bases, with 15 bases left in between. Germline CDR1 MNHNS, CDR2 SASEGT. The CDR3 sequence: CASSGDSTGRYTF. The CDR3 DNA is TGTGCCAGCAGTGGGGATTCGACAGGTCGCTACACCTTC.

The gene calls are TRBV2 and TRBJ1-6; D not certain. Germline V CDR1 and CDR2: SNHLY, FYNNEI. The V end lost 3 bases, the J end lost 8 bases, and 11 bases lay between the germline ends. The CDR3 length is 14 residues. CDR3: CASSDEGGDSPLHF. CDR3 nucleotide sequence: TGTGCCAGCAGTGACGAGGGCGGCGATTCACCCCTCCACTTT.

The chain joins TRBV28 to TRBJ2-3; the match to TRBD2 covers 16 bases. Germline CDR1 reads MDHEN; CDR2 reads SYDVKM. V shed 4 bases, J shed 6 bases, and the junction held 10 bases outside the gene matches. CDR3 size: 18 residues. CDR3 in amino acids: CASSSPGTSGGASDTQYF. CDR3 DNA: TGTGCCAGCAGTTCCCCCGGGACTAGCGGGGGGGCCTCGGATACGCAGTATTTT.

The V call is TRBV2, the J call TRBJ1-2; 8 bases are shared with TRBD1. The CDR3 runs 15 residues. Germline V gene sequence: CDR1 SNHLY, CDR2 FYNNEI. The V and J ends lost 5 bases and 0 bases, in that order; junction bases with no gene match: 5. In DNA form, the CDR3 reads TGTGCCAGCAGTTTAGAGGACAGGGCTAACTATGGCTACACCTTC. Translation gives CASSLEDRANYGYTF.

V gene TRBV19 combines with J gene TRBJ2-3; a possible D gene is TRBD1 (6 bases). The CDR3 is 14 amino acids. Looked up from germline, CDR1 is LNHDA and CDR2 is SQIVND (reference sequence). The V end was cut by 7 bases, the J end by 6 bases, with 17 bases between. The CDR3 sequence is CASTLETGLDTQYF. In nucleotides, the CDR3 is TGTGCCAGTACCTTGGAGACAGGCTTGGATACGCAGTATTTT.

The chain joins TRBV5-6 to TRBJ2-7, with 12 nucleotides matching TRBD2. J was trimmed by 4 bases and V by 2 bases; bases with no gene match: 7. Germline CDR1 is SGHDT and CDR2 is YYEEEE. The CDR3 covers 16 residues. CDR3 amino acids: CASSFITSGGIYEQYF. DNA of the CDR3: TGTGCCAGCAGCTTCATCACTAGCGGGGGGATATACGAGCAGTACTTC.

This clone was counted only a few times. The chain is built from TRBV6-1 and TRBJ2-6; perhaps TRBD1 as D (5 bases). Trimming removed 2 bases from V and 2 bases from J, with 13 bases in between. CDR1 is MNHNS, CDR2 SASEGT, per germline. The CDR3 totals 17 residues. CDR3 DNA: TGTGCCAGCAGTGAACGTCAGGGAAAGGCTGGGGCCAACGTCCTGACTTTC. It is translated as CASSERQGKAGANVLTF.

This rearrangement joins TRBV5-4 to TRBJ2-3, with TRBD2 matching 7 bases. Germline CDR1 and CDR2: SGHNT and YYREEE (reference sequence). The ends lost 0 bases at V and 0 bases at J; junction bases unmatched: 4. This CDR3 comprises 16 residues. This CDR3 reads CASSLGGGGSTDTQYF. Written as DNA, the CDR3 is TGTGCCAGCAGCTTGGGGGGGGGTGGTAGCACAGATACGCAGTATTTT.

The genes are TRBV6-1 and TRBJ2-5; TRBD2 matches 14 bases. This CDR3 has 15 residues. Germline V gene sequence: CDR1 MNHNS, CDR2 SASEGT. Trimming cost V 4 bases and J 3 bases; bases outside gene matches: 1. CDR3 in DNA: TGTGCCAGCAGTGTGGGACTAGCGGGAGAAGAGACCCAGTACTTC. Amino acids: CASSVGLAGEETQYF.

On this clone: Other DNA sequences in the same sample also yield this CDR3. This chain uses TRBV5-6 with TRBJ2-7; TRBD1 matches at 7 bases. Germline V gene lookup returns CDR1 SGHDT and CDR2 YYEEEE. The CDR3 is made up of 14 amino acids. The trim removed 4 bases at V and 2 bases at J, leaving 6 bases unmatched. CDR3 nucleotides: TGTGCCAGCAGCCGTACAGGGGCCCCCTACGAGCAGTACTTC. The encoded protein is CASSRTGAPYEQYF.

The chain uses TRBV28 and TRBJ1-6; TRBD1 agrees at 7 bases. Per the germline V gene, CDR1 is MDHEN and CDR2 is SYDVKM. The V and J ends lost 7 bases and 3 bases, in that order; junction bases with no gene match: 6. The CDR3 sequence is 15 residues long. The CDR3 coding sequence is TGTGCCAGCACCAGGGGGAACGTCTATAATTCACCCCTCCACTTT. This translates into CASTRGNVYNSPLHF.

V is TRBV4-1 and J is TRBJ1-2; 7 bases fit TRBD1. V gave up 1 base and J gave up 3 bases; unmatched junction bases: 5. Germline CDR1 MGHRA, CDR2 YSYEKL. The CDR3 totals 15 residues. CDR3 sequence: CASSQALQGDYGYTF. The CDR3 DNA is TGCGCCAGCAGCCAAGCCCTCCAGGGGGACTATGGCTACACCTTC.

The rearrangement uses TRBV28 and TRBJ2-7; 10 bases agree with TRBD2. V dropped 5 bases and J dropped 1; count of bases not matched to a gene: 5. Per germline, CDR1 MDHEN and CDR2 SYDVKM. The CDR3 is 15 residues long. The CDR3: CASSPSGSRSYEQYF. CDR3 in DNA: TGTGCCAGCAGTCCTAGCGGGAGCCGTTCCTACGAGCAGTACTTC.

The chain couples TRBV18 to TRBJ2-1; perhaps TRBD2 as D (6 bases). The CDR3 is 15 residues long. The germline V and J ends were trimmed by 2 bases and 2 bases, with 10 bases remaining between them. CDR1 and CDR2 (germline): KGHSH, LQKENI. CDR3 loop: CASSPGGAPYNEQFF. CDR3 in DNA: TGTGCCAGCTCACCAGGCGGGGCCCCCTACAATGAGCAGTTCTTC.

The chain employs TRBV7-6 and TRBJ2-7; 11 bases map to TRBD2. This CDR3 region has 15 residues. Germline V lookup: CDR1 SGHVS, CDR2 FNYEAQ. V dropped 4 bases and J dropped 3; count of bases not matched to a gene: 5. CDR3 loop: CASSSLAGGGYEQYF. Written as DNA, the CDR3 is TGTGCCAGCAGCTCCCTAGCGGGGGGAGGCTACGAGCAGTACTTC.

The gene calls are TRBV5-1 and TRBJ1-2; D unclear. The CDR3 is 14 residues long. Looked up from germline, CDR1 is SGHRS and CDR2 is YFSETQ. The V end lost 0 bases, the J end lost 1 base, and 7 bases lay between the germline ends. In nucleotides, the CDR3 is TGCGCCAGCAGCTTGGTCAACAATAACTATGGCTACACCTTC. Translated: CASSLVNNNYGYTF.

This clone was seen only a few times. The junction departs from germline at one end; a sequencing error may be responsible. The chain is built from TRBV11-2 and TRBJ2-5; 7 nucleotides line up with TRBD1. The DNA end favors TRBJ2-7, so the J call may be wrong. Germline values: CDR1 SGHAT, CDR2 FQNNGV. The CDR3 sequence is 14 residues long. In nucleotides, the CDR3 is TGTGCCAGCATCTTACAGGGGAGCTCCTACGAGCAGTACTTC. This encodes CASILQGSSYEQYF.

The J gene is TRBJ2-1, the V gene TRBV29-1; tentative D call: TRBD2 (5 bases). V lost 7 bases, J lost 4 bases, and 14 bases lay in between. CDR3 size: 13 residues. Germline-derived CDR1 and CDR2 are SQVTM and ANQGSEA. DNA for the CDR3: TGCAGCGCCGGGGATCCAGAATACAATGAGCAGTTCTTC. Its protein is CSAGDPEYNEQFF.

CDR3 DNA sequence: TGCGCCAGCAGCTATAGCACAGATACGCAGTATTTT. Its translation: CASSYSTDTQYF. This chain uses TRBV10-1 with TRBJ2-3, with D unclear. This CDR3 spans 12 amino acids. Germline V CDR1 and CDR2: WNHNN, SYGVQD (reference sequence). V was cut by 6 bases and J by 0 bases, with 4 bases left in between.

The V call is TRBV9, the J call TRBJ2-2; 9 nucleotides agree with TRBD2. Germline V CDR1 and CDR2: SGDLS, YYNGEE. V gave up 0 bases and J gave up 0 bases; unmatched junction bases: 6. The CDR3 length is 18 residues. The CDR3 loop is CASSVGPGGGANTGELFF. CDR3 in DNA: TGTGCCAGCAGCGTAGGTCCAGGCGGGGGGGCGAACACCGGGGAGCTGTTTTTT.

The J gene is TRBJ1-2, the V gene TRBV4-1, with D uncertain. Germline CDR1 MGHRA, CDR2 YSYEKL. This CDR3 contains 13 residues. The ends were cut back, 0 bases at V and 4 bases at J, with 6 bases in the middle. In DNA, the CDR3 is TGCGCCAGCAGCCAAGATGGCTTCTATGGCTACACCTTC. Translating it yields CASSQDGFYGYTF.

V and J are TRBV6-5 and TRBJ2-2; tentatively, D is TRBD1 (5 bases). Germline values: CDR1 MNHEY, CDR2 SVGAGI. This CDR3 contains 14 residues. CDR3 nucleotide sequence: TGTGCTAGTCTGACAGACGCGAACACCGGGGAGCTGTTTTTT. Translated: CASLTDANTGELFF.

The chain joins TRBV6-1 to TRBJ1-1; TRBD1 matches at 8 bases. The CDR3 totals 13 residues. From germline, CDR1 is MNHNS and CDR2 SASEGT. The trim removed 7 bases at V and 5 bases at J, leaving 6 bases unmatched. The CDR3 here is CASKQGAGTEAFF. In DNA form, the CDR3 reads TGTGCCAGCAAGCAGGGGGCAGGGACTGAAGCTTTCTTT.